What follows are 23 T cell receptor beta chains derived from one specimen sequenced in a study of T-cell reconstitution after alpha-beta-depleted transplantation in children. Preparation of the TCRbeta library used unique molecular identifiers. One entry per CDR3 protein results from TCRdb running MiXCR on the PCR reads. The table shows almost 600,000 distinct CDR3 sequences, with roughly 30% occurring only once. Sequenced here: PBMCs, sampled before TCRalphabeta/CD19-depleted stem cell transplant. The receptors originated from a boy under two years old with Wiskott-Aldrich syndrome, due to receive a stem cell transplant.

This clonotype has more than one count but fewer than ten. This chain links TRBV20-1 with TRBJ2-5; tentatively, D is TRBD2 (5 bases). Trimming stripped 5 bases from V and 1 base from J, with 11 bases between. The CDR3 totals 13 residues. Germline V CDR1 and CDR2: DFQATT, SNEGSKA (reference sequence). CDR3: CSAPSRGQETQYF. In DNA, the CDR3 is TGCAGTGCTCCTTCCCGGGGCCAAGAGACCCAGTACTTC.

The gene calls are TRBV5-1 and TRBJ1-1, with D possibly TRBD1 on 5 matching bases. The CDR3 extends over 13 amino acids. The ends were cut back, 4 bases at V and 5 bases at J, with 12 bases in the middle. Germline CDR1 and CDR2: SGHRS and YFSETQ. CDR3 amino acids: CASSIRVWTEAFF. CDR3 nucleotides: TGCGCCAGCAGCATCAGGGTCTGGACTGAAGCTTTCTTT.

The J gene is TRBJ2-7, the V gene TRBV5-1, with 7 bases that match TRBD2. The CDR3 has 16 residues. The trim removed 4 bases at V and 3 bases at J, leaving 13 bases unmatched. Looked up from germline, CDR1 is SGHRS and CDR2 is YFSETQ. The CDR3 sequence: CASSPWGAGRLYEQYF. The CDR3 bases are TGCGCCAGCAGCCCCTGGGGAGCGGGAAGGCTCTACGAGCAGTACTTC.

The CDR3 loop reads CASSSGQGTAYGYTF. As DNA, the CDR3 is TGCGCCAGCAGCTCGGGCCAGGGCACTGCCTATGGCTACACCTTC. The chain joins TRBV5-1 to TRBJ1-2; a weak D match, TRBD1 (5 bases). V was shortened by 3 bases and J by 4 bases, with 16 bases between the two germline ends. Germline CDR1 and CDR2: SGHRS and YFSETQ. The CDR3 has 15 amino acids. Based on the CDR3 plus reference TRBV5-1 and TRBJ1-2, the full variable domain is KAGVTQTPRYLIKTRGQQVTLSCSPISGHRSVSWYQQTPGQGLQFLFEYFSETQRNKGNFPGRFSGRQFSNSRSEMNVSTLELGDSALYLCASSSGQGTAYGYTFGSGTRLTVV.

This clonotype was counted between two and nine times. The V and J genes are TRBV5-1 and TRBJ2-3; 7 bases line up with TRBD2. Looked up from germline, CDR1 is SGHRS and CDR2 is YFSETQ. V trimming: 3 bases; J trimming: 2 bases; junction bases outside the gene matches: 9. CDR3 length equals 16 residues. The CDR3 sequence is CASSSIPSGLTDTQYF. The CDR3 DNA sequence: TGCGCCAGCAGCTCAATACCTAGCGGACTCACAGATACGCAGTATTTT.

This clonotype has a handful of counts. The CDR3 coding sequence is TGCGCCAGCAGCTCGGGCTTGGGGCCCCAGCATTTT. Protein: CASSSGLGPQHF. This chain joins TRBV5-1 and TRBJ1-5; D is uncertain. The CDR3 has 12 residues. V lost 3 bases and J lost 9, with 10 bases in between. CDR1 is SGHRS, CDR2 YFSETQ, per germline.

The CDR3 region is CSARVPSGRGYNEQFF. The CDR3 bases are TGCAGTGCTAGGGTGCCTAGCGGGAGGGGTTACAATGAGCAGTTCTTC. The V and J genes are TRBV20-1 and TRBJ2-1; 12 bases are shared with TRBD2. The V gene end was trimmed by 3 bases and the J gene end by 4 bases; junction bases not matched to a gene: 7. CDR3 length: 16 residues. Looked up from germline, CDR1 is DFQATT and CDR2 is SNEGSKA (reference sequence).

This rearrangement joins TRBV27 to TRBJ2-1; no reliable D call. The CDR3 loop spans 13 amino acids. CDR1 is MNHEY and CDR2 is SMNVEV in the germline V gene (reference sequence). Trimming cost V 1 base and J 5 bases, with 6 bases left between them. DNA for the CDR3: TGTGCCAGCAGTTTATGGGCAGACAATGAGCAGTTCTTC. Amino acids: CASSLWADNEQFF.

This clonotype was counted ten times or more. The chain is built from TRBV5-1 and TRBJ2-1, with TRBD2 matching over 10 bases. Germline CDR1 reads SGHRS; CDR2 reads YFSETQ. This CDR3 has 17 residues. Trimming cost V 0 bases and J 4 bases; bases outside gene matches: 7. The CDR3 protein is CASSLGLAGGPYNEQFF. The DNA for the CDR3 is TGCGCCAGCAGCTTGGGGTTAGCGGGAGGCCCTTACAATGAGCAGTTCTTC.

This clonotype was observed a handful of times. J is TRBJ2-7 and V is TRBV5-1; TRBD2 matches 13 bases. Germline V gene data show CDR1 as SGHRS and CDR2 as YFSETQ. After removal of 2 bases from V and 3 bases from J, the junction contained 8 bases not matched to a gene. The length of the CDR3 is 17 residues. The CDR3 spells CASSLTPTSGRIYEQYF. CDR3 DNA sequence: TGCGCCAGCAGCTTAACACCGACTAGCGGGAGGATCTACGAGCAGTACTTC.

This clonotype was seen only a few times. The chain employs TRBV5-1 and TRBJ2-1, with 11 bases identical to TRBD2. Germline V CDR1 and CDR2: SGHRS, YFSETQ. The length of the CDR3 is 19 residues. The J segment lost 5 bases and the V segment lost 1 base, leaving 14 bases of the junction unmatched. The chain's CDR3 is CASSLFKLAGAGRDNEQFF. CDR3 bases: TGCGCCAGCAGCTTGTTTAAACTAGCGGGAGCCGGGAGGGACAATGAGCAGTTCTTC.

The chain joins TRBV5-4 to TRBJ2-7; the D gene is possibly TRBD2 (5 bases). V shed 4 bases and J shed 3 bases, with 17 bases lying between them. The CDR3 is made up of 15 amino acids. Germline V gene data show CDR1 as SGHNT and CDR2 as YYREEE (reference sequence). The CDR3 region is CASSKSGNPYYEQYF. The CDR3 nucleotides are TGTGCCAGCAGCAAATCCGGGAACCCTTACTACGAGCAGTACTTC.

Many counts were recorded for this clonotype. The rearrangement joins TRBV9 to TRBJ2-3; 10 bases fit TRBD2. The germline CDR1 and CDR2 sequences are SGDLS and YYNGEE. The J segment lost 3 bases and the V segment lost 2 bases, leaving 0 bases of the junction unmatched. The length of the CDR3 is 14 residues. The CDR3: CASSVSGRTDTQYF. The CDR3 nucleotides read TGTGCCAGCAGCGTTAGCGGGAGGACAGATACGCAGTATTTT. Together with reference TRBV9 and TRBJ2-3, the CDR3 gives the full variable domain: DSGVTQTPKHLITATGQRVTLRCSPRSGDLSVYWYQQSLDQGLQFLIQYYNGEERAKGNILERFSAQQFPDLHSELNLSSLELGDSALYFCASSVSGRTDTQYFGPGTRLTVL.

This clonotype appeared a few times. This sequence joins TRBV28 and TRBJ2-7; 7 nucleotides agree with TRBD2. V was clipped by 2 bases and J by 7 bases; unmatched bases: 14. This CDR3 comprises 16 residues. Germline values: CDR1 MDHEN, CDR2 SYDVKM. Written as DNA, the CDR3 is TGTGCCAGCAGTTTACAGGGAGGACGGGGAGGGAGTGAGCAGTACTTC. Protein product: CASSLQGGRGGSEQYF.

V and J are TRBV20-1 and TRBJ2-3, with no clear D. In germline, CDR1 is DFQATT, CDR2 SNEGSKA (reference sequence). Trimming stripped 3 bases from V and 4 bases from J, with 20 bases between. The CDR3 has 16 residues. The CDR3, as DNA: TGCAGTGCTAGGGGTGACGGGCACAATTTCGCAGATACGCAGTATTTT. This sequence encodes CSARGDGHNFADTQYF.

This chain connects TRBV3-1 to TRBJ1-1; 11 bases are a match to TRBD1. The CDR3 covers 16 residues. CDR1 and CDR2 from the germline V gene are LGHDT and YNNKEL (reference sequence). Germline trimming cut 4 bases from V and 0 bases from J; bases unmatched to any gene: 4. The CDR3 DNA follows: TGTGCCAGCAGCCCCGTGGACAGGGGGCTGAACACTGAAGCTTTCTTT. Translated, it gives CASSPVDRGLNTEAFF.

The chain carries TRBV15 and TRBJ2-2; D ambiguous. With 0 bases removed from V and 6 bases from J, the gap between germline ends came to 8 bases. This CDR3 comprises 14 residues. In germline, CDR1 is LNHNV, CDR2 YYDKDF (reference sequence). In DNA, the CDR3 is TGTGCCACCAGCAGAGAGCTAGATGCCGGGGAGCTGTTTTTT. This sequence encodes CATSRELDAGELFF.

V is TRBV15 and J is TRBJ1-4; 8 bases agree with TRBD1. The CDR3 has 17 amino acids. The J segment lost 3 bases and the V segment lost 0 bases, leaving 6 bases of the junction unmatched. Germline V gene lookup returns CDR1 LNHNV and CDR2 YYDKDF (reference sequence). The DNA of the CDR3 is TGTGCCACCAGCAGAGATGGCAGGGGGCGGCCTAATGAAAAACTGTTTTTT. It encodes CATSRDGRGRPNEKLFF.

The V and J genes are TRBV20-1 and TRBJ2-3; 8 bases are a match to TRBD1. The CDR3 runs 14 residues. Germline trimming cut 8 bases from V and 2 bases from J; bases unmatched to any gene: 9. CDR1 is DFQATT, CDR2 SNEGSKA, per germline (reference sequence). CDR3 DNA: TGCAGTCCACGCCGGGACAGGTACACAGATACGCAGTATTTT. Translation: CSPRRDRYTDTQYF.

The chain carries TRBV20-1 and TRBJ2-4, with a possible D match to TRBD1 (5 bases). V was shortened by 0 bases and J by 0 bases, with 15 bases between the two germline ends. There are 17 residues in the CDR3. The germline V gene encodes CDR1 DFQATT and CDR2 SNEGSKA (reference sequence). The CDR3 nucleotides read TGCAGTGCTAGAGACGTAAGACAGCAACTAGCCAAAAACATTCAGTACTTC. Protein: CSARDVRQQLAKNIQYF.

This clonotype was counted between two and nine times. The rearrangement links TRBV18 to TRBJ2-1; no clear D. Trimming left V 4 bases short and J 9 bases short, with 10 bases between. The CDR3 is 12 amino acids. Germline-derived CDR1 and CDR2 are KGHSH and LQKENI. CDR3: CASSLQYVEQFF. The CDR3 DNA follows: TGTGCCAGCTCACTTCAGTACGTTGAGCAGTTCTTC.

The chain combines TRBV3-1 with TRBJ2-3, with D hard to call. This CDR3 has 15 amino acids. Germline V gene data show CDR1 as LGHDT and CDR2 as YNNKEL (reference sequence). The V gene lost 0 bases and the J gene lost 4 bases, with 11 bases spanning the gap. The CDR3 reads CASSQDVLVPDTQYF. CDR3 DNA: TGTGCCAGCAGCCAAGATGTGCTAGTCCCAGATACGCAGTATTTT.

This chain's CDR3 is CASSFYGTGGETQYF. CDR3 DNA: TGTGCCAGCAGTTTTTATGGGACTGGAGGAGAGACCCAGTACTTC. This chain links TRBV12-3 or TRBV12-4 with TRBJ2-5; perhaps TRBD2 as D (6 bases). CDR3 length: 15 amino acids. The V end was cut by 3 bases, the J end by 4 bases, with 15 bases between.